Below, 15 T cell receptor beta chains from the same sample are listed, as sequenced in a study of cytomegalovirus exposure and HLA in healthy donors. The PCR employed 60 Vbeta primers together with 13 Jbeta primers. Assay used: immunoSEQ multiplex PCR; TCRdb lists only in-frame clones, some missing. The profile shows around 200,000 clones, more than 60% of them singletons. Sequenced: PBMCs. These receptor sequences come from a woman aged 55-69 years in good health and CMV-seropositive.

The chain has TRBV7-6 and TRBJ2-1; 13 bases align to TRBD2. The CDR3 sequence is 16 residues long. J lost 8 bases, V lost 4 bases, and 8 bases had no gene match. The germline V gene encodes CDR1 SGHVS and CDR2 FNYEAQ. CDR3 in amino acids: CASSSQTSGRYDEQFF. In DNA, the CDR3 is TGTGCCAGCAGCTCCCAGACTAGCGGGAGGTACGATGAGCAGTTCTTC. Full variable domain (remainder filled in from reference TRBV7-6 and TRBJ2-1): GAGVSQSPRYKVTKRGQDVALRCDPISGHVSLYWYRQALGQGPEFLTYFNYEAQQDKSGLPNDRFSAERPEGSISTLTIQRTEQRDSAMYRCASSSQTSGRYDEQFFGPGTRLTVL.

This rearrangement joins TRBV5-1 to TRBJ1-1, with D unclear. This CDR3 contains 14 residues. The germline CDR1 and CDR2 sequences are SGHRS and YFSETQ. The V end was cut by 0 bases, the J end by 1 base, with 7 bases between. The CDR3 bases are TGCGCCAGCAGCTTGGCATTTTGGAACACTGAAGCTTTCTTT. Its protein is CASSLAFWNTEAFF.

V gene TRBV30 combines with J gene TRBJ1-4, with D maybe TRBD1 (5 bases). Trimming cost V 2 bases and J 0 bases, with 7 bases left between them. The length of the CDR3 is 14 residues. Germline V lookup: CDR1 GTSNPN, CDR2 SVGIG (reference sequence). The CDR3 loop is CAWSWDSTNEKLFF. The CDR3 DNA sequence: TGTGCCTGGAGTTGGGACTCAACTAATGAAAAACTGTTTTTT.

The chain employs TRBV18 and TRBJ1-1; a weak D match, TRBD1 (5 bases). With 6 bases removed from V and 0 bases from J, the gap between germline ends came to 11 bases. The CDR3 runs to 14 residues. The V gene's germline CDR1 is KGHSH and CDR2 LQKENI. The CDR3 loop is CASSQGLMNTEAFF. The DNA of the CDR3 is TGTGCCAGCTCTCAGGGACTCATGAACACTGAAGCTTTCTTT.

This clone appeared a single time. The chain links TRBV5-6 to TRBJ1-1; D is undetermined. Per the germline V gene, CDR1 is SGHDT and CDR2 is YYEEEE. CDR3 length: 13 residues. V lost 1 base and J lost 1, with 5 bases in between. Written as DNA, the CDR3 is TGTGCCAGCAGCTTGACCGGGAACACTGAAGCTTTCTTT. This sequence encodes CASSLTGNTEAFF.

This CDR3 reads CSVQLGFGTDTQYF. For the CDR3, the DNA is TGCAGCGTTCAACTCGGGTTTGGCACAGATACGCAGTATTTT. The chain links TRBV29-1 to TRBJ2-3; no reliable D call. With 5 bases removed from V and 1 base from J, the gap between germline ends came to 13 bases. Germline CDR1 and CDR2: SQVTM and ANQGSEA. The CDR3 extends over 14 amino acids.

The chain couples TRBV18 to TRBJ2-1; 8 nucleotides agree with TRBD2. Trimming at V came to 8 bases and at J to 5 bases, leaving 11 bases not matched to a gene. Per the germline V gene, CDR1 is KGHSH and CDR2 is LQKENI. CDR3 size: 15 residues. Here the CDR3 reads CASNPGGRADNEQFF. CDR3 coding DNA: TGTGCCAGCAACCCGGGAGGGAGAGCCGACAATGAGCAGTTCTTC. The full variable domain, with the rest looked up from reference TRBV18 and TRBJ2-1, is NAGVMQNPRHLVRRRGQEARLRCSPMKGHSHVYWYRQLPEEGLKFMVYLQKENIIDESGMPKERFSAEFPKEGPSILRIQQVVRGDSAAYFCASNPGGRADNEQFFGPGTRLTVL.

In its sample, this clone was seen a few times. The CDR3 here is CASSQDKTRTYEQYF. CDR3 nucleotides: TGCGCCAGCAGCCAAGATAAGACACGCACATACGAGCAGTACTTC. The rearrangement uses TRBV4-1 and TRBJ2-7; D gene uncertain. Germline V lookup: CDR1 MGHRA, CDR2 YSYEKL. The V end lost 0 bases, the J end lost 4 bases, and 13 bases lay between the germline ends. The CDR3 totals 15 residues.

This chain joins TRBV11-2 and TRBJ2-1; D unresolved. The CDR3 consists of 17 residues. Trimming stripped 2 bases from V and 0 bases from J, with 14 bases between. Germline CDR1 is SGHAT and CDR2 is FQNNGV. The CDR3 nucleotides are TGTGCCAGCAGCTTACTAATATCCGTCTCCTCCTACAATGAGCAGTTCTTC. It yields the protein CASSLLISVSSYNEQFF.

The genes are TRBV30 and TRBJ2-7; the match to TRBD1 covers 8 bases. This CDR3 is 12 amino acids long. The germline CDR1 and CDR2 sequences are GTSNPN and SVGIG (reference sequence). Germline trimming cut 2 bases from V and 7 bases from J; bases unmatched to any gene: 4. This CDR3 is CAWSQGAREQYF. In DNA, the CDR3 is TGTGCCTGGAGTCAGGGGGCGCGGGAGCAGTACTTC. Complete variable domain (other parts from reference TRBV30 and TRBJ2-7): SQTIHQWPATLVQPVGSPLSLECTVEGTSNPNLYWYRQAAGRGLQLLFYSVGIGQISSEVPQNLSASRPQDRQFILSSKKLLLSDSGFYLCAWSQGAREQYFGPGTRLTVT.

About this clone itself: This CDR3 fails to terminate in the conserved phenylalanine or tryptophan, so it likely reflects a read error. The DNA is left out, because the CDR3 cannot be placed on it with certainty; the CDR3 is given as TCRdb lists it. CDR3 amino acids: CANPRDRGQPG. The chain carries TRBV10-1 and TRBJ2-7; TRBD1 reflects the table's D call only, with no check against the DNA. Germline V gene sequence: CDR1 WNHNN, CDR2 SYGVQD (reference sequence). The CDR3 is made up of 11 amino acids, end residues included.

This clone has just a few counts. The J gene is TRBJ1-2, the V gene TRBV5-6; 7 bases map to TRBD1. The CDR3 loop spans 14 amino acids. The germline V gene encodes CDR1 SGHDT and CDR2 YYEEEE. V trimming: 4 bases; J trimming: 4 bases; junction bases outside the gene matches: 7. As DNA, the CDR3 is TGTGCCAGCAGCCCTGACAGGGTTGTCTATGGCTACACCTTC. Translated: CASSPDRVVYGYTF.

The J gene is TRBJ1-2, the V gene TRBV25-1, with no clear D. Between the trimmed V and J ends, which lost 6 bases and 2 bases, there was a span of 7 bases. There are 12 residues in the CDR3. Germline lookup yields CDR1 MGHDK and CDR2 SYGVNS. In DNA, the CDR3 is TGTGCCAGCAGCGCGGGGAACTATGGCTACACCTTC. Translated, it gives CASSAGNYGYTF.

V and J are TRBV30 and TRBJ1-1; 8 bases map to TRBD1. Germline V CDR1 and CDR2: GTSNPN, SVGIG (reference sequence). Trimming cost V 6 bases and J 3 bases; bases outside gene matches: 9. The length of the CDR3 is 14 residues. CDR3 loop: CACPRTGWDTEAFF. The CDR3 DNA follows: TGTGCCTGCCCCCGGACAGGGTGGGACACTGAAGCTTTCTTT.

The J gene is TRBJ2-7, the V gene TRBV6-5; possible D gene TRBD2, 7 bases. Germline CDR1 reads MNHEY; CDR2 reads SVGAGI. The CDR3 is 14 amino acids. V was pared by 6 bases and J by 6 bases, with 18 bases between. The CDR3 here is CASRTGLAGAEQYF. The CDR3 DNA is TGTGCCAGCAGGACCGGACTGGCGGGGGCCGAGCAGTACTTC.